This TCR beta chain was sequenced for a study of blood T cell repertoires in COVID-19 (dated by TCRdb to the early 2020s). Study-wide context: The collaborator samples originated in the United States, Italy and Spain and spanned the acute and convalescent phases of COVID-19. The prospective study material was composed of cDNA or gDNA derived from T cells, B-cell-depleted T cells, or PBMCs. The dataset comprised deeply sampled blood TCRbeta repertoires from subjects exposed to, actively infected with, or recovered from COVID-19. The repertoires were released in a freely available public database meant as a resource for research on the immune response to SARS-CoV-2. The samples were drawn from the first 160 participants of the ongoing ImmuneRACE study and from 1,254 subjects provided by 6 global collaborators. Nearly every sample came with metadata listing a de-identified subject ID, COVID-19 status, age in years and sex. Where available, HLA class I and class II types were obtained from metadata supplied by the sample provider rather than from assay-based typing. Findings and caveats that apply to the study as a whole: The quantity of clinical and demographic metadata differed by source and by participant and was supplied without curation.

A remark on this clone: No cognate antigen has been identified for it. The record has no base qualities; no much larger clone is one base away.

Collaborating institutions collected whole blood in K2EDTA tubes following their own protocols. For TCRbeta analysis, collaborator samples were shipped as frozen whole blood, as isolated PBMCs, or as DNA extracted from either sample type. TCRbeta CDR3 regions were amplified from genomic DNA by means of the immunoSEQ Assay, a bias-controlled multiplex PCR. Concerning the study's data processing: Nucleated cell counts per sample were estimated from amplification of reference gene primers within the assay. To quantify the absolute abundance of each unique TCRbeta CDR3 rearrangement, sequence reads were collapsed and filtered. For each sample, productive Simpson clonality was calculated as the square root of Simpson's diversity index across productive rearrangements. TCRdb mirrors the immuneACCESS table, restricted to in-frame sequences. Some clones are absent from its copies; in checked studies, under half trace to an unresolved V gene, and the reason for the others is unknown. V, J and clone size were drawn from that table, and D and trimming were deduced from the DNA. Recorded for this sample are 110,000 or so clones; 87% of them occurred a single time. Approximately 2.3% of the sample is held by the ten biggest clonotypes.

The receptor was derived from a woman in her fifties or sixties with acute or convalescent COVID-19. Specimen: peripheral blood.

The bases are TGCGCCAGCAGCTTGGGGGCGGAAGCTTTCTTT. This codes for CASSLGAEAFF. The rearranged segments are TRBV5-1 and TRBJ1-1; the D gene identity is not certain. The junction shows trimming of 0 bases on V and 8 bases on J, plus 5 bases between the germline ends. The CDR3 runs 11 amino acids, cysteine and phenylalanine included. Just the 33-base CDR3 DNA is kept, in frame starting at base 1. From the germline V gene, CDR1 is SGHRS and CDR2 is YFSETQ.